This T cell receptor beta chain comes out of a study of blood T cell repertoires in COVID-19. Germline CDR1 reads SNHLY; CDR2 reads FYNNEI. The trim removed 7 bases at V and 2 bases at J, leaving 7 bases unmatched. The CDR3 is 15 residues long. Profiled with immunoSEQ multiplex PCR; TCRdb holds only in-frame clones, not every one. In the table there are over 85,000 clones, over 75% of which are singletons. Sequencing was done on a sample of peripheral blood. The genes are TRBV2 and TRBJ1-5, with TRBD1 matching 8 bases. The sequence was collected from a man aged 55-75 years with acute or convalescent COVID-19. CDR3 region: CASNLDRAGNQPQHF. The CDR3, as DNA: TGTGCCAGCAACCTGGACAGGGCGGGCAATCAGCCCCAGCATTTT.